This record concerns one T cell receptor (beta chain) sequence. V was clipped by 10 bases and J by 7 bases, with 17 bases between them. This CDR3 is 13 amino acids long. The germline CDR1 and CDR2 sequences are ENHRY and SYGVKD. This record belongs to a study of yellow fever vaccine responses in identical twins. MiXCR, applied by TCRdb to the RT-PCR reads, yields one record per CDR3 protein. The data contain more than 600 distinct CDR3 sequences, roughly four fifths of them singletons. The V call is TRBV10-3, the J call TRBJ2-1; D is undetermined. The TCR comes from a woman aged 18-30 years who received the yellow fever vaccine. The source was T cells from blood (PBMCs), unsorted or a sorted subset (not recorded which), collected before or after yellow fever vaccination (not recorded which). CDR3 in amino acids: CATQRAWENEQFF. CDR3 coding DNA: TGTGCCACCCAACGGGCCTGGGAAAATGAGCAGTTCTTC.